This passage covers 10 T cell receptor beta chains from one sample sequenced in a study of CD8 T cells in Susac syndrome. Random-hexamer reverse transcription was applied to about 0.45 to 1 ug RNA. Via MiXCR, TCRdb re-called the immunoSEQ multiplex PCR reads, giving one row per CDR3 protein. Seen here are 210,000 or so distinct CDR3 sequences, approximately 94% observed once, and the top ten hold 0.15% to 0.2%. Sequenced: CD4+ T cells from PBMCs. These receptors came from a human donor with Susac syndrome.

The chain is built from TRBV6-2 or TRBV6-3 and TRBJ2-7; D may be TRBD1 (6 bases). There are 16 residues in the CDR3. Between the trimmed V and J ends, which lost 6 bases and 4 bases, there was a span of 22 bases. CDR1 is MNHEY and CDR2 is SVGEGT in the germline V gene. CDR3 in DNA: TGTGCCAGCAGCCTCCGGGACACCACGGGGCAATACGAGCAGTACTTC. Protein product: CASSLRDTTGQYEQYF.

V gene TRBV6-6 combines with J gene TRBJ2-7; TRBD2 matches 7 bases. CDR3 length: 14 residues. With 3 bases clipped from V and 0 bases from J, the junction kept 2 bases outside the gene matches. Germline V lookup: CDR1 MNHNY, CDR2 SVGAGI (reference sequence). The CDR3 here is CASSYGRDSYEQYF. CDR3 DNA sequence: TGTGCCAGCAGTTATGGGAGGGACTCCTACGAGCAGTACTTC.

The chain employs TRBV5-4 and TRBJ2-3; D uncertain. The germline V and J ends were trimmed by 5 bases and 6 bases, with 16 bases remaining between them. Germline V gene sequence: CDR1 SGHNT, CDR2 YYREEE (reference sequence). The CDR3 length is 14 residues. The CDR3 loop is CASSSVIGLDTQYF. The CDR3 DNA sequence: TGTGCCAGCAGTTCGGTGATTGGGCTGGATACGCAGTATTTT.

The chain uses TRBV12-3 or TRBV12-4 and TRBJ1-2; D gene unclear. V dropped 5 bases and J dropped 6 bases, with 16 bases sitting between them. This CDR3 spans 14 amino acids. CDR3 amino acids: CASSPPNPPHGYTF. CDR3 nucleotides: TGTGCCAGCAGTCCCCCTAACCCTCCCCATGGCTACACCTTC.

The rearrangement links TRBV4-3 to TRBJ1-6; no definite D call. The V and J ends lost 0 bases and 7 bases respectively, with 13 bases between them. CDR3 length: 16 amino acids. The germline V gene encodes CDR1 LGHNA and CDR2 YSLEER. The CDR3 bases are TGCGCCAGCAGCCAAGAAATAGAACGGATGAATTCACCCCTCCACTTT. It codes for CASSQEIERMNSPLHF.

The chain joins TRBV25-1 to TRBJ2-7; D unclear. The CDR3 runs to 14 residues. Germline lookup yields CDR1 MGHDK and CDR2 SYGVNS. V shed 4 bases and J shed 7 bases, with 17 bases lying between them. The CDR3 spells CASSGRTVSVEQYF. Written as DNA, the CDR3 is TGTGCCAGCAGTGGACGGACCGTATCTGTGGAGCAGTACTTC.

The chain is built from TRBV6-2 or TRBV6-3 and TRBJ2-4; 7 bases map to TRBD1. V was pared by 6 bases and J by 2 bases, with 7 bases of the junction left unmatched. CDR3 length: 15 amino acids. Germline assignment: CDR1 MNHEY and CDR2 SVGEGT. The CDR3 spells CASREKTGTKNIQYF. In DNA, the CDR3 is TGTGCCAGCAGGGAAAAGACAGGGACCAAAAACATTCAGTACTTC.

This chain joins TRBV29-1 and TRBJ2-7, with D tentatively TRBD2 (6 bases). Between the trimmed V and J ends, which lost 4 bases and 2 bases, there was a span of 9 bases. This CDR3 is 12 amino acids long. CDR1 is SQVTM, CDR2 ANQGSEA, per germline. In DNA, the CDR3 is TGCAGCGTTGGCGGGGAGACCTACGAGCAGTACTTC. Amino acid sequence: CSVGGETYEQYF.

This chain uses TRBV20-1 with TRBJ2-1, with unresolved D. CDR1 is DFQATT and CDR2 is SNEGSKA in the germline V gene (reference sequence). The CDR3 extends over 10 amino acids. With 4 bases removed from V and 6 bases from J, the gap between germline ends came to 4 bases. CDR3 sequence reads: CSATRNEQFF. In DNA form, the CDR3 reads TGCAGTGCTACCCGCAATGAGCAGTTCTTC.

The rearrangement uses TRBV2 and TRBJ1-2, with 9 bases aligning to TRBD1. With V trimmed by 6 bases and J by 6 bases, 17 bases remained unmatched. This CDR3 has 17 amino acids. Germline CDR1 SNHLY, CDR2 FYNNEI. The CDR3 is CASRDTGGDALWNGYTF. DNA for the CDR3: TGTGCCAGCAGAGATACAGGGGGCGACGCACTATGGAATGGCTACACCTTC.